The entry below describes one T cell receptor beta chain. As yet, its antigen is unknown. The data belong to a study of T cell responses to AZD1222 COVID-19 vaccine. Overall study results and limits: The donor cohort was predominantly white British with a female majority, and clonal diversity may have been underestimated. Variant regions that are unmutated are reportedly the target of nearly half of spike-specific TCRs.

Germline values: CDR1 MNHNY, CDR2 SVGAGI (reference sequence). Trimming removed 5 bases from V and 3 bases from J, with 21 bases in between. The CDR3 runs 17 residues. This table comes from immunoSEQ multiplex PCR, and its TCRdb copy is limited to in-frame clones, with some not included. Of about 100,000 clones in the sample, 87% were seen once. Both about-4-week and about-12-week second-dose recipients were combined. The origin of this receptor is an adult who received the AZD1222 COVID-19 vaccine. The sequencing here drew on peripheral blood, taken 28 days after the second AZD1222 dose. The gene calls are TRBV6-6 and TRBJ2-3; D might be TRBD1 (6 bases). The CDR3 DNA reads TGTGCCAGCAGTCGAAAAACGGACAGCCTTACTACAGATACGCAGTATTTT. It specifies CASSRKTDSLTTDTQYF.